These 6 T cell receptor beta chains were sequenced from one sample in a study of control samples from healthy donors and cancer patients. Assay used: immunoSEQ multiplex PCR; TCRdb lists only in-frame clones, some missing. This table has approximately 150,000 clones, approximately 88% appearing once. Input material: blood. The receptors come from a man aged 25 to 45 in good health.

The CDR3 nucleotides read TGTGCCAGCAGTCCAAGTCTTACTGGCGGGGAGCTGTTTTTT. Its protein is CASSPSLTGGELFF. The rearrangement links TRBV27 to TRBJ2-2; D remains unclear. Germline V CDR1 and CDR2: MNHEY, SMNVEV (reference sequence). This CDR3 region has 14 residues. V lost 5 bases and J lost 7, with 14 bases in between.

The rearrangement joins TRBV4-1 to TRBJ2-2, with 11 bases that match TRBD2. In germline, CDR1 is MGHRA, CDR2 YSYEKL. The J segment lost 4 bases and the V segment lost 3 bases, leaving 4 bases of the junction unmatched. The CDR3 loop spans 16 amino acids. CDR3 amino acids: CASSHPSGGSTGELFF. The CDR3 region has the DNA TGCGCCAGCAGCCACCCTAGCGGGGGGTCCACCGGGGAGCTGTTTTTT.

This chain connects TRBV11-3 to TRBJ2-7; the match to TRBD2 covers 8 bases. The V and J ends lost 5 bases and 5 bases, in that order; junction bases with no gene match: 14. The CDR3 sequence is 16 residues long. CDR1 and CDR2 from the germline V gene are SGHNT and YENEEA. CDR3 bases: TGTGCCAGCAGCCCCCGGGTAGCGGGATTTGTCAACGAGCAGTACTTC. Encoded protein: CASSPRVAGFVNEQYF.

This clone was seen only once. The chain combines TRBV7-2 with TRBJ2-7, with D perhaps TRBD2 (5 bases). V lost 1 base and J 7 bases, leaving 11 bases between the germline ends. The germline V gene encodes CDR1 SGHTA and CDR2 FQGNSA. This CDR3 has 13 residues. The CDR3 DNA is TGTGCCAGCAGCTTAGTTTTCCCGGGGGAGCAGTACTTC. Amino acids: CASSLVFPGEQYF.

This clone was counted between two and nine times. J is TRBJ1-4 and V is TRBV3-1 (or the pseudogene TRBV3-2); TRBD1 aligns across 7 bases. V was clipped by 0 bases and J by 5 bases; unmatched bases: 6. CDR3 size: 16 residues. Germline assignment: CDR1 LGHDT and CDR2 YNNKEL (reference sequence). The CDR3 DNA follows: TGTGCCAGCAGCCAAGATAGGGGGACAGCAAATGAAAAACTGTTTTTT. Its translation: CASSQDRGTANEKLFF.

V is TRBV7-9 and J is TRBJ2-2; D remains unclear. The CDR3 runs 13 residues. CDR1 SEHNR and CDR2 FQNEAQ come from the germline V gene (reference sequence). V shed 0 bases and J shed 7 bases, with 6 bases lying between them. For the CDR3, the DNA is TGTGCCAGCAGCTTAGCTCACAGCGGGGAGCTGTTTTTT. It is translated as CASSLAHSGELFF.